These 13 T cell receptor beta chains came from one sample sequenced in a study of cytomegalovirus exposure and HLA in healthy donors. PCR used 60 Vbeta primers and 13 Jbeta primers. Only in-frame clones appear in the TCRdb table, and some are missing; sequencing was by immunoSEQ multiplex PCR. Of over 200,000 clones listed, over 65% are singletons. The sample consisted of PBMCs. Receptor source: a woman aged 60-75 years in good health and CMV-seropositive.

The chain links TRBV10-3 to TRBJ2-6; D is unclear. V lost 3 bases, J lost 0 bases, and 9 bases lay in between. From germline, CDR1 is ENHRY and CDR2 SYGVKD. The CDR3 is 16 residues long. CDR3: CAISELASSGANVLTF. CDR3 nucleotide sequence: TGTGCCATCAGTGAACTCGCTAGCTCTGGGGCCAACGTCCTGACTTTC.

This clone was seen a few times. The rearrangement links TRBV6-1 to TRBJ1-2; D gene unclear. V lost 6 bases, J lost 1 base, and 6 bases lay in between. CDR1 is MNHNS and CDR2 is SASEGT in the germline V gene. The CDR3 length is 12 residues. The CDR3 nucleotides read TGTGCCAGCAGCGGGGTTAACTATGGCTACACCTTC. As protein: CASSGVNYGYTF.

The CDR3 reads CASSSGGAVETQYF. CDR3 bases: TGTGCCAGCAGCTCCGGGGGTGCGGTGGAGACCCAGTACTTC. This chain connects TRBV9 to TRBJ2-5; the D gene is possibly TRBD2 (6 bases). Trimming left V 4 bases short and J 5 bases short, with 15 bases between. Germline V CDR1 and CDR2: SGDLS, YYNGEE. CDR3 length: 14 residues.

The sample holds a few counts of this clone. The rearrangement uses TRBV5-1 and TRBJ2-5; 8 nucleotides align to TRBD2. V lost 6 bases and J lost 2; bases outside the gene matches: 9. Germline assignment: CDR1 SGHRS and CDR2 YFSETQ. The CDR3 extends over 15 amino acids. The CDR3 loop is CASNRGSGEQETQYF. CDR3 nucleotides: TGCGCCAGCAACCGTGGTAGCGGGGAGCAAGAGACCCAGTACTTC.

The V and J genes are TRBV30 and TRBJ1-1; D not certain. Germline loops: CDR1 GTSNPN, CDR2 SVGIG (reference sequence). Trimming took off 3 bases at V and 7 bases at J, with 12 bases between the two ends. CDR3 length equals 12 residues. This chain's CDR3 is CAWSIRGVEAFF. In DNA, the CDR3 is TGTGCCTGGAGCATTCGGGGTGTTGAAGCTTTCTTT.

The chain joins TRBV19 to TRBJ2-2, with D perhaps TRBD1 (6 bases). The V end was cut by 6 bases, the J end by 7 bases, with 15 bases between. This CDR3 spans 14 amino acids. Germline V gene data show CDR1 as LNHDA and CDR2 as SQIVND (reference sequence). The CDR3: CASSSRGYRGELFF. The CDR3 bases are TGTGCCAGTAGCTCGAGGGGGTATCGCGGGGAGCTGTTTTTT.

The chain has TRBV7-2 and TRBJ2-2; D unclear. The CDR3 has 12 amino acids. Trimming stripped 4 bases from V and 7 bases from J, with 7 bases between. Germline CDR1 reads SGHTA; CDR2 reads FQGNSA. For the CDR3, the DNA is TGTGCCAGCAGCTCGTTTAGCGGGGAGCTGTTTTTT. Its translation is CASSSFSGELFF.

This chain connects TRBV28 to TRBJ1-5; 10 nucleotides align to TRBD1. CDR1 and CDR2 (germline): MDHEN, SYDVKM. The V and J ends lost 4 bases and 4 bases, in that order; junction bases with no gene match: 7. The CDR3 sequence is 16 residues long. The CDR3 nucleotides are TGTGCCAGCAGTTCGGGACAGGGGTCTGGGAATCAGCCCCAGCATTTT. It encodes CASSSGQGSGNQPQHF.

V usage is TRBV30 and J usage is TRBJ1-1; TRBD1 aligns across 9 bases. The V gene's germline CDR1 is GTSNPN and CDR2 SVGIG (reference sequence). The V gene end was trimmed by 3 bases and the J gene end by 5 bases; junction bases not matched to a gene: 4. The CDR3 is made up of 13 amino acids. CDR3 sequence: CAWSGTGYTEAFF. In DNA, the CDR3 is TGTGCCTGGAGCGGGACAGGGTATACTGAAGCTTTCTTT.

The V and J genes are TRBV5-8 and TRBJ2-7, with 8 positions matching TRBD1. CDR1 and CDR2 (germline): SGHTS, YDEGEE. The V and J ends lost 4 bases and 3 bases, in that order; junction bases with no gene match: 6. The CDR3 consists of 14 residues. The CDR3 DNA sequence: TGTGCCAGCAGCCCGGGACAGGCGATCTACGAGCAGTACTTC. As protein: CASSPGQAIYEQYF.

V usage is TRBV11-3 and J usage is TRBJ2-3; D remains unclear. Germline V gene lookup returns CDR1 SGHNT and CDR2 YENEEA. The length of the CDR3 is 15 residues. The V gene lost 1 base and the J gene lost 2 bases, with 10 bases spanning the gap. The CDR3 DNA reads TGTGCCAGCAGCTTAGTGGGCAGCTCCACAGATACGCAGTATTTT. This encodes CASSLVGSSTDTQYF.

The chain combines TRBV2 with TRBJ2-7; 7 bases are a match to TRBD2. Germline lookup yields CDR1 SNHLY and CDR2 FYNNEI. Unmatched junction bases numbered 3, after V lost 7 bases and J lost 9 bases. The CDR3 is 10 amino acids. CDR3 region: CASTGGGQYF. The CDR3 nucleotides are TGTGCCAGCACGGGGGGAGGGCAGTACTTC.

A few counts support this clone. The chain uses TRBV28 and TRBJ1-4; 7 bases are shared with TRBD1. The CDR3 consists of 15 residues. CDR1 is MDHEN, CDR2 SYDVKM, per germline. The junction had 5 bases not matched to a gene; V was cut back by 5 bases and J by 2 bases. The CDR3 loop is CASSITGATNEKLFF. CDR3 bases: TGTGCCAGCAGTATAACAGGGGCGACTAATGAAAAACTGTTTTTT.